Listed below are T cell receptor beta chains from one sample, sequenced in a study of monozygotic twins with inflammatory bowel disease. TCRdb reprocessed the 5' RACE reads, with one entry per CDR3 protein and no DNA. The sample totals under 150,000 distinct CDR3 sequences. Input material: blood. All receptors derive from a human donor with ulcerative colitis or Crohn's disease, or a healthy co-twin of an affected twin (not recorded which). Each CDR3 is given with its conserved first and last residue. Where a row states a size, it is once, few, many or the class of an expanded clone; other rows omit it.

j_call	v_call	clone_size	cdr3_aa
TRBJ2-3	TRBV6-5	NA	CASSFQTSSTSTDTQYF
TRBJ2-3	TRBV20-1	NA	CSARHPTAGTDTQYF
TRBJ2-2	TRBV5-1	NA	CASSLGQGSGELFF
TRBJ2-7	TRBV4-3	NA	CASSQDRGTGVYEQYF
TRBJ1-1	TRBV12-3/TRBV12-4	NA	CASKNRGLLNTEAFF
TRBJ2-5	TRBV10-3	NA	CAISDGQQETQYF
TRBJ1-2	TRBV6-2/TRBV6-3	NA	CASSFDRVDGYTF
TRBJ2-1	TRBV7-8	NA	CASSLGTSGVNEQFF
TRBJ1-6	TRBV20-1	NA	CSATKGAVYNSPLHF
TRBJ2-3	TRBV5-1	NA	CASSSLAGTDTQYF
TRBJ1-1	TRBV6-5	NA	CASSTGTGVRAFF
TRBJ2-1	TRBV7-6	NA	CASSLVVRDSEQFF
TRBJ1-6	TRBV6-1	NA	CASKTQPHYNSPLHF
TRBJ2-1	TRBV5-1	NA	CASSLDGTDFYNEQFF
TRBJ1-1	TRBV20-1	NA	CSARRGLEGAFF
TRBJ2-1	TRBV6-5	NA	CASSYSQGYNEQFF
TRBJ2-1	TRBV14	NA	CASSSRGRGGNYNEQFF
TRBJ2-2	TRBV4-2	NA	CASTSQGGDTGELFF
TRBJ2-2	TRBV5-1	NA	CASSLLSQEATGELFF
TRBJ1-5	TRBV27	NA	CASTPTGFANQPQHF
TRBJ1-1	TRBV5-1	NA	CASSPGQGRGNTEAFF
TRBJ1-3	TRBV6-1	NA	CASSRQGAYGNTIYF
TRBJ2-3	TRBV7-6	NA	CASSLVSGGAKTDTQYF
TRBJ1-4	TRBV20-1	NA	CSARAGTRKLFF
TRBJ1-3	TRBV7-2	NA	CASSYRQGSSGNTIYF
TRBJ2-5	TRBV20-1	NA	CSADGLAGGFQETQYF
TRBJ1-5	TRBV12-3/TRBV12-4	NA	CASSLVGVGQPQHF
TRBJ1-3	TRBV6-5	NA	CASSYRAGSGNTIYF
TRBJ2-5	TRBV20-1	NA	CSARGAATSYETQYF
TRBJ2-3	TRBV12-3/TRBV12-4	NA	CASSQGLALDTQYF
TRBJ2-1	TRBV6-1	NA	CASTDDGYYNEQFF
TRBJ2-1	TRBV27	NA	CASSPRGSYNAQFF
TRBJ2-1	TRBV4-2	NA	CASSQEHLAGGLSSYNEQFF
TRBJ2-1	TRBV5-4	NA	CASSLPGGGGSYNEQFF
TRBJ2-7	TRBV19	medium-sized	CASSVPGKSSYEQYF
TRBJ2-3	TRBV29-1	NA	CSVTRRSTDTQYF
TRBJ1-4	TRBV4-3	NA	CASSQLRDRGFQKLFF
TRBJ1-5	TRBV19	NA	CASTFTLTYSNQPQHF
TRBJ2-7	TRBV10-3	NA	CAISGGGSTYEQYF